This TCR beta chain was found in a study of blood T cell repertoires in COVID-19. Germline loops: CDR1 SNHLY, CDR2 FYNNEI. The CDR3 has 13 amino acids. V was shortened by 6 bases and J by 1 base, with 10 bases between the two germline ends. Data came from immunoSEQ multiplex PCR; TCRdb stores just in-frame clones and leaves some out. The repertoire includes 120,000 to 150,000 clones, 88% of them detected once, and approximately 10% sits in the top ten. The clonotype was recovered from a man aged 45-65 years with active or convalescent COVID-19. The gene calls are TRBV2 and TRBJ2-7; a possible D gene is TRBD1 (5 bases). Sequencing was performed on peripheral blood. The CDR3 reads CASRTGPSYEQYF. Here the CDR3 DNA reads TGTGCCAGCAGAACAGGCCCATCCTACGAGCAGTACTTC. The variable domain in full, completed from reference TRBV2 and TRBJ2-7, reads EPEVTQTPSHQVTQMGQEVILRCVPISNHLYFYWYRQILGQKVEFLVSFYNNEISEKSEIFDDQFSVERPDGSNFTLKIRSTKLEDSAMYFCASRTGPSYEQYFGPGTRLTVT.